These 13 T cell receptor beta chains originate from one sample sequenced in a study of identical twins. TCRdb re-called the 5' RACE reads with MiXCR, one entry per CDR3 protein. The sample has a few hundred thousand distinct CDR3 sequences, approximately 18% seen once. The sample was naive T cells sorted from blood. The receptors were sampled from a man in his fifties in good health.

This clonotype was counted a few times. The chain joins TRBV5-7 to TRBJ1-1; 9 positions match TRBD1. TRBV5-7 falls under the ORF class, with uncertain function. After removal of 3 bases from V and 1 base from J, the junction contained 4 bases not matched to a gene. The CDR3 length is 15 residues. CDR3 amino acids: CASSYRGRGNTEAFF. As DNA, the CDR3 is TGTGCCAGCAGCTACAGGGGGCGAGGGAACACTGAAGCTTTCTTT.

This clonotype appeared a few times. The V gene is TRBV6-1, the J gene TRBJ2-1; 9 bases fit TRBD2. This CDR3 has 15 amino acids. With V trimmed by 6 bases and J by 4 bases, 7 bases remained unmatched. Germline lookup yields CDR1 MNHNS and CDR2 SASEGT. The CDR3 region has the DNA TGTGCCAGCAGACTTATGACTAGCGGTTACAATGAGCAGTTCTTC. Amino acid sequence: CASRLMTSGYNEQFF.

The sample holds many counts of this clonotype. The V and J genes are TRBV20-1 and TRBJ2-1, with D possibly matching TRBD1 (6 bases). Trimming cost V 4 bases and J 1 base, with 11 bases left between them. Germline V gives CDR1 DFQATT, CDR2 SNEGSKA (reference sequence). CDR3 length: 14 residues. Here the CDR3 reads CSAKDSLSYNEQFF. The DNA for the CDR3 is TGCAGTGCTAAGGACAGCTTATCCTACAATGAGCAGTTCTTC.

This clonotype was counted ten times or more. The rearrangement links TRBV20-1 to TRBJ2-1, with D possibly matching TRBD1 (5 bases). Germline lookup yields CDR1 DFQATT and CDR2 SNEGSKA (reference sequence). The CDR3 covers 15 residues. V lost 0 bases and J lost 2, with 11 bases in between. CDR3 loop: CSARDTPGPYNEQFF. The DNA of the CDR3 is TGCAGTGCTAGAGATACCCCAGGGCCCTACAATGAGCAGTTCTTC.

The chain carries TRBV6-2 or TRBV6-3 and TRBJ2-2, with 8 bases fitting TRBD1. The germline gives CDR1 MNHEY, CDR2 SVGEGT. J lost 2 bases, V lost 10 bases, and 12 bases had no gene match. The CDR3 is 16 residues long. The CDR3, as DNA: TGTGCCACGACAGGGGTCGGTGCGGTCAACACCGGGGAGCTGTTTTTT. Residues: CATTGVGAVNTGELFF.

This clonotype was seen many times. This chain uses TRBV12-3 or TRBV12-4 with TRBJ1-4; no clear D gene. This CDR3 region has 13 residues. The ends were cut back, 3 bases at V and 10 bases at J, with 12 bases in the middle. CDR3 protein: CASSFSGLVKLFF. The CDR3 nucleotides read TGTGCCAGCAGTTTTTCCGGGTTGGTAAAACTGTTTTTT.

DNA for the CDR3: TGCGCCAGCAGCCAAGGGGGTGACAATGAGCAGTTCTTC. This codes for CASSQGGDNEQFF. The rearrangement joins TRBV5-1 to TRBJ2-1, with D tentatively TRBD1 (6 bases). From germline, CDR1 is SGHRS and CDR2 YFSETQ. The CDR3 is 13 residues long. The V and J ends lost 4 bases and 5 bases respectively, with 10 bases between them.

This sequence joins TRBV6-1 and TRBJ2-7; D is perhaps TRBD2 (6 bases). Looked up from germline, CDR1 is MNHNS and CDR2 is SASEGT. The V end was cut by 6 bases, the J end by 0 bases, with 15 bases between. This CDR3 has 15 amino acids. Here the CDR3 reads CASRAGRRSSYEQYF. CDR3 nucleotides: TGTGCCAGCAGGGCGGGACGCAGGAGCTCCTACGAGCAGTACTTC.

The chain couples TRBV29-1 to TRBJ2-5; D is possibly TRBD1 (6 bases). This CDR3 comprises 13 residues. Deletions cut 6 bases from V and 1 base from J, with 12 bases between. CDR1 and CDR2 (germline): SQVTM, ANQGSEA. CDR3 in amino acids: CSVVTGLQETQYF. DNA of the CDR3: TGCAGCGTCGTAACAGGGCTCCAAGAGACCCAGTACTTC.

CDR3 region: CASSYSMQANTEAFF. Here the CDR3 DNA reads TGTGCCAGCAGTTACTCGATGCAGGCCAACACTGAAGCTTTCTTT. The chain links TRBV6-5 to TRBJ1-1; the D is unclear. V was trimmed by 0 bases and J by 2 bases, leaving 10 bases between them. The CDR3 is 15 residues long. CDR1 and CDR2 (germline): MNHEY, SVGAGI.

The CDR3 DNA sequence: TGCGCCAGCAGCTTCCTTGGACAGGGGAACACCGGGGAGCTGTTTTTT. Amino acid sequence: CASSFLGQGNTGELFF. This chain joins TRBV5-1 and TRBJ2-2; 8 bases match TRBD1. V was clipped by 2 bases and J by 1 base; unmatched bases: 4. CDR3 length: 16 residues. Germline V gene data show CDR1 as SGHRS and CDR2 as YFSETQ.

The chain recombines TRBV20-1 with TRBJ2-3; TRBD2 matches 13 bases. With V trimmed by 6 bases and J by 3 bases, 12 bases remained unmatched. CDR1 DFQATT and CDR2 SNEGSKA come from the germline V gene (reference sequence). The CDR3 has 17 amino acids. CDR3 nucleotides: TGCAGTGCAACACGACTAGCGGGAGGTCCCAGGACAGATACGCAGTATTTT. Translation: CSATRLAGGPRTDTQYF.

Written as DNA, the CDR3 is TGCGCCAGCGTTCCTGCACTAGCGGGAGGGCCGGGAGTTGAGACCCAGTACTTC. It translates to CASVPALAGGPGVETQYF. The chain uses TRBV5-1 and TRBJ2-5; 13 bases line up with TRBD2. CDR1 is SGHRS, CDR2 YFSETQ, per germline. The V segment lost 7 bases and the J segment 5 bases; nucleotides outside the gene matches: 17. The CDR3 totals 18 residues.